These T cell receptor beta chains were read from a single sample in a study of shared clonotypes between healthy human individuals. The method was immunoSEQ multiplex PCR; TCRdb's version includes in-frame clones alone and lacks a portion of them. The data contain fewer than 700,000 clones, roughly 79% of them singletons. The sample consisted of PBMCs. The source is a middle-aged woman in good health. Some clones in this sample may be carry-over from other donors' samples. CDR3s include the opening cysteine and the closing phenylalanine or tryptophan. D genes are given only for firm matches. Size is omitted from some rows. Given values are once, few, many or a class for expanded clones.

size	V	D	J	CDR3	DNA
-	TRBV11-3	TRBD2	TRBJ2-1	CASSLEAGKGNEQFF	TGTGCCAGCAGCTTAGAAGCGGGAAAGGGCAATGAGCAGTTCTTC
-	TRBV7-3	-	TRBJ1-1	CASSLVGEGTEAFF	TGTGCCAGCAGCTTAGTTGGGGAGGGCACTGAAGCTTTCTTT
-	TRBV5-1	TRBD1	TRBJ2-7	CASSLETGLNYEQYF	TGCGCCAGCAGCTTGGAGACAGGGCTAAACTACGAGCAGTACTTC
few	TRBV11-1	-	TRBJ1-1	CASSQRTAGNTEAFF	TGTGCCAGCAGCCAAAGGACGGCGGGGAACACTGAAGCTTTCTTT
-	TRBV27	-	TRBJ2-3	CASSQSMWDTQYF	TGTGCCAGCAGTCAAAGTATGTGGGATACGCAGTATTTT
-	TRBV2	-	TRBJ2-3	CASSEPGVYF	TGTGCCAGCAGTGAGCCAGGGGTGTATTTT
-	TRBV15	-	TRBJ1-5	CATSRERQENQPQHF	TGTGCCACCAGCAGAGAGAGACAGGAGAATCAGCCCCAGCATTTT
-	TRBV30	-	TRBJ2-3	CACEGGTDTQYF	TGTGCCTGTGAAGGTGGCACAGATACGCAGTATTTT
-	TRBV30	TRBD1	TRBJ1-5	CAWSSGTGGRQPQHF	TGTGCCTGGAGTTCCGGGACAGGGGGAAGGCAGCCCCAGCATTTT
-	TRBV2	-	TRBJ1-4	CASSEEDFYEKLFF	TGTGCCAGCAGTGAAGAGGACTTTTATGAAAAACTGTTTTTT
few	TRBV14	TRBD2	TRBJ2-3	CASSPLLAGITDTQYF	TGTGCCAGCAGCCCCTTGCTAGCGGGAATCACAGATACGCAGTATTTT
-	TRBV28	TRBD2	TRBJ2-7	CASSVGGAGGPQIEQYF	TGTGCCAGCAGTGTGGGCGGAGCGGGAGGGCCGCAGATCGAGCAGTACTTC
-	TRBV7-9	-	TRBJ2-7	CASKGRFYEQYF	TGTGCCAGCAAGGGGCGGTTCTACGAGCAGTACTTC
few	TRBV5-4	-	TRBJ1-1	CASSSEWAVDTEAFF	TGTGCCAGCAGTTCGGAGTGGGCCGTGGACACTGAAGCTTTCTTT
-	TRBV7-2	TRBD2	TRBJ2-7	CASSLTSGAGEQYF	TGTGCCAGCAGCTTGACTAGCGGGGCCGGGGAGCAGTACTTC
-	TRBV27	TRBD2	TRBJ2-1	CASRSTGTSGRNNEQFF	TGTGCCAGCAGATCAACAGGGACTAGCGGGAGAAACAATGAGCAGTTCTTC
-	TRBV2	-	TRBJ1-5	CASRPTGNSNQPQHF	TGTGCCAGCAGACCAACGGGAAATAGCAATCAGCCCCAGCATTTT
-	TRBV9	TRBD2	TRBJ2-3	CASSVVGREDTQYF	TGTGCCAGCAGCGTAGTCGGGAGGGAAGATACGCAGTATTTT
-	TRBV29-1	-	TRBJ2-6	CSEEVGAPGANVLTF	TGCAGCGAGGAGGTAGGGGCCCCCGGGGCCAACGTCCTGACTTTC
-	TRBV9	-	TRBJ2-3	CASSTRGSLVDTQYF	TGTGCCAGCAGCACCCGGGGTAGCTTGGTAGATACGCAGTATTTT
-	TRBV15	TRBD1	TRBJ2-1	CATSRGMGQGMNEQFF	TGTGCCACCAGCAGAGGTATGGGACAGGGTATGAATGAGCAGTTCTTC
few	TRBV28	-	TRBJ1-1	CASIKLMNTEAFF	TGTGCCAGCATTAAGCTCATGAACACTGAAGCTTTCTTT
-	TRBV5-1	-	TRBJ2-5	CASSLEAETQYF	TGCGCCAGCAGCTTGGAGGCAGAGACCCAGTACTTC
-	TRBV6-6	-	TRBJ2-7	CATRQEIYEQYF	TGTGCCACGCGACAGGAGATCTACGAGCAGTACTTC
-	TRBV5-4	-	TRBJ2-7	CASSLASEQYF	TGTGCCAGCAGCTTGGCTTCCGAGCAGTACTTC
-	TRBV4-2	TRBD1	TRBJ1-4	CASSQVRTGDEKLFF	TGTGCCAGCAGCCAAGTAAGGACAGGGGACGAAAAACTGTTTTTT
-	TRBV5-6	-	TRBJ2-7	CASSRGGIEAYEQYF	TGTGCCAGCAGCCGAGGGGGGATCGAAGCCTACGAGCAGTACTTC
-	TRBV5-5	-	TRBJ2-1	CASLGEGLRKYNEQFF	TGTGCCAGCCTCGGAGAGGGCTTGAGGAAGTACAATGAGCAGTTCTTC
-	TRBV11-2	-	TRBJ1-3	CASSFSESSGNTIYF	TGTGCCAGCAGCTTCAGTGAAAGCTCTGGAAACACCATATATTTT
-	TRBV5-1	-	TRBJ2-7	CASSLGIGPTYEQYF	TGCGCCAGCAGCTTGGGTATCGGACCGACCTACGAGCAGTACTTC
-	TRBV5-1	TRBD1	TRBJ2-5	CASPTGGAQTQYF	TGCGCCAGCCCTACAGGGGGCGCCCAGACCCAGTACTTC
-	TRBV9	-	TRBJ2-7	CASSVTPAGIYEQYF	TGTGCCAGCAGCGTAACCCCAGCAGGGATCTACGAGCAGTACTTC
-	TRBV30	TRBD1	TRBJ2-5	CAAGTGGVETQYF	TGTGCCGCGGGGACAGGGGGCGTAGAGACCCAGTACTTC
-	TRBV6-5	-	TRBJ2-1	CASSYEHEQFF	TGTGCCAGCAGTTACGAACATGAGCAGTTCTTC
-	TRBV27	-	TRBJ1-1	CASSSAYTEAFF	TGTGCCAGCAGTTCGGCTTACACTGAAGCTTTCTTT
-	TRBV5-4	-	TRBJ2-5	CAAATQGQETQYF	TGTGCAGCAGCCACACAGGGCCAAGAGACCCAGTACTTC
-	TRBV7-3	-	TRBJ1-1	CASSLSLITEAFF	TGTGCCAGCAGCTTAAGTTTGATCACTGAAGCTTTCTTT
-	TRBV28	-	TRBJ2-2	CASSLHPREGELFF	TGTGCCAGCAGCCTCCACCCCCGGGAGGGGGAGCTGTTTTTT
-	TRBV27	-	TRBJ2-5	CASSLYTFGETQYF	TGTGCCAGCAGTTTATACACGTTTGGAGAGACCCAGTACTTC
-	TRBV6-1	TRBD1	TRBJ1-1	CASSWTGDTEAFF	TGTGCCAGCAGTTGGACAGGGGACACTGAAGCTTTCTTT
-	TRBV19	TRBD2	TRBJ2-1	CASSTPGLADEQFF	TGTGCCAGTAGTACCCCGGGACTAGCCGATGAGCAGTTCTTC
-	TRBV27	-	TRBJ2-3	CASSLGPGKGSWTDTQYF	TGTGCCAGCAGTTTGGGACCGGGGAAGGGTTCTTGGACAGATACGCAGTATTTT